This T cell receptor (beta chain) was documented in a study of T cell repertoires in cytomegalovirus infection. Study-wide results and limits: Summed public TCR beta family frequency identified CMV carriers bearing the relevant HLA. CMV-specific TCR beta clonotypes restricted by HLA-C were the ones dominating the ex vivo response.

TCRdb independently ran MiXCR on the reads; one entry per CDR3 protein. The sample has hundreds of thousands of distinct CDR3 sequences, approximately 42% seen once. V was pared by 6 bases and J by 3 bases, with 9 bases between. This CDR3 has 12 amino acids. Per the germline V gene, CDR1 is SEHNR and CDR2 is FQNEAQ (reference sequence). On this clonotype: As yet, its antigen is unknown.

This chain links TRBV7-9 with TRBJ2-7; a possible D gene is TRBD2 (6 bases). This clonotype was sampled from a human donor in good health (CMV status not recorded). Some clones in this sample may be carry-over from other donors' samples. Source: cultured PBMCs, taken from culture after CMV antigen stimulation. The CDR3 bases are TGTGCCAGCAGGTGGGACTTCTACGAGCAGTACTTC. Translation gives CASRWDFYEQYF.